This T cell receptor (beta chain) was recorded in a study of T cell responses to AZD1222 COVID-19 vaccine. This clone was seen a single time. Profiling relied on immunoSEQ multiplex PCR, and the TCRdb table lists in-frame clones only, not all of them. The sample includes 130,000 to 150,000 clones, around 83% of them seen just once. This receptor was taken from an adult who received the AZD1222 COVID-19 vaccine. The sample in question was peripheral blood, obtained 28 days after the second AZD1222 dose.

CDR3 loop: CASSGQGNTIYF. In nucleotides, the CDR3 is TGTGCCAGCAGCGGACAGGGAAACACCATATATTTT. The chain recombines TRBV7-9 with TRBJ1-3; maybe TRBD1 (6 bases). The V and J ends lost 5 bases and 4 bases respectively, with 6 bases between them. CDR3 length equals 12 residues. In germline, CDR1 is SEHNR, CDR2 FQNEAQ (reference sequence).